The T cell receptor beta chain described here comes from a study of neoadjuvant anti-PD-1 for oral cavity cancer. Findings of the study overall: Higher pretreatment blood Treg/Th17 ratios correlated with higher pretreatment blood and lower post-treatment tumor TCRbeta clonality. Only three patients per response group were TCR-analyzed; validation needed.

This clone was observed once. Its antigen is unidentified. This CDR3 is built from 14 residues. The V gene end was trimmed by 8 bases and the J gene end by 1 base; junction bases not matched to a gene: 6. Germline lookup yields CDR1 SEHNR and CDR2 FQNEAQ (reference sequence). Time point indicated: after neoadjuvant nivolumab, at surgical resection. Assay: immunoSEQ multiplex PCR; the TCRdb copy retains only in-frame clones and omits some. The sample carries around 13,000 clones, about 75% recorded once. Sequencing was performed on PBMCs, taken after nivolumab (anti-PD-1) treatment. The chain uses TRBV7-9 and TRBJ2-7, with 9 nucleotides matching TRBD2. This TCR was recovered from a person aged 35 to 85 with oral cavity squamous cell carcinoma. CDR3 nucleotide sequence: TGTGCCAGCGATATGGCGGGAGGGTCCTACGAGCAGTACTTC. Translated: CASDMAGGSYEQYF.